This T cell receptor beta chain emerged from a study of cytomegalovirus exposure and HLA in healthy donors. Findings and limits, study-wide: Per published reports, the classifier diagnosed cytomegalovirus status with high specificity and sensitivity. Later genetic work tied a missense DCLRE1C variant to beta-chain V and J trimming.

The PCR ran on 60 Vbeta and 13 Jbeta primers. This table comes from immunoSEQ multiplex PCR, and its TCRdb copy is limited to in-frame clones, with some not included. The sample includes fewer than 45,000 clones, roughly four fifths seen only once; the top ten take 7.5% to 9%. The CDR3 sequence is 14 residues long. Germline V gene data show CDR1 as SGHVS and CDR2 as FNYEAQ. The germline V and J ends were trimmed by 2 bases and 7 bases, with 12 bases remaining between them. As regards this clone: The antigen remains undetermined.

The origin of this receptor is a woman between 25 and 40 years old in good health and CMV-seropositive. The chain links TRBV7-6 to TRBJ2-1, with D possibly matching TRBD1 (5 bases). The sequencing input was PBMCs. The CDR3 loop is CASSLRYDSNEQFF. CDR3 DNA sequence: TGTGCCAGCAGCTTACGGTATGACAGTAATGAGCAGTTCTTC.